This T cell receptor beta chain was found in a study of molecular identifiers for immune sequencing clone quantification. Study-wide points: Spike-in Jurkat TCR RNA from a single cell reportedly registered among about a million naive cells.

This clonotype has just a few counts. The antigen is undetermined. TCRdb reprocessed the PCR reads via MiXCR and lists one record per CDR3 protein. The table lists about 35,000 distinct CDR3 sequences, approximately 20% of them singletons, with approximately 1.2% in the top ten. The trim removed 1 base at V and 2 bases at J, leaving 8 bases unmatched. In germline, CDR1 is LGHNA, CDR2 YSLEER. CDR3 length: 17 residues. V gene TRBV4-3 combines with J gene TRBJ2-1; TRBD2 aligns across 7 bases. Sequencing was done on a sample of naive CD8+ T cells from blood, with Jurkat cell RNA spiked in. Subset indicated: FACS-sorted CD8+CD4-CCR7+CD45RA+ naive T cells. The sequence derives from a human donor in good health. Some libraries in this study had Jurkat cell RNA spiked in. This CDR3 is CASSQAGSRETYNEQFF. CDR3 nucleotides: TGCGCCAGCAGCCAAGCAGGGTCGCGGGAGACCTACAATGAGCAGTTCTTC.